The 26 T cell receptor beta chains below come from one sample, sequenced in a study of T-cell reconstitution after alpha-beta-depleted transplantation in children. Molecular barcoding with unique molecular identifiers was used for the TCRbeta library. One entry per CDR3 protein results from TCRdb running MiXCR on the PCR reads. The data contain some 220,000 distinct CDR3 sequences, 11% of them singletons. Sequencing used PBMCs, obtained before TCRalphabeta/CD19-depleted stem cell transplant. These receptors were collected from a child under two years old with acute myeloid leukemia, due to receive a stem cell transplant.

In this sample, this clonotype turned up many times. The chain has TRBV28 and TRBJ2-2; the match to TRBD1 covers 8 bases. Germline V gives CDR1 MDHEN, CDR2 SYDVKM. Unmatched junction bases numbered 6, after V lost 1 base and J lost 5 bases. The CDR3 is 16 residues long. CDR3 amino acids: CASSLFQGAGTGELFF. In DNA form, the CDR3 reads TGTGCCAGCAGTTTATTCCAGGGGGCGGGGACCGGGGAGCTGTTTTTT.

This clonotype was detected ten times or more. The CDR3 loop is CASRTGGRYGNNEQFF. The CDR3 region has the DNA TGTGCCAGCCGTACGGGCGGCCGGTACGGCAACAATGAGCAGTTCTTC. The chain combines TRBV6-5 with TRBJ2-1; no reliable D call. Trimming took off 8 bases at V and 5 bases at J, with 22 bases between the two ends. The CDR3 has 16 residues. CDR1 and CDR2 (germline): MNHEY, SVGAGI.

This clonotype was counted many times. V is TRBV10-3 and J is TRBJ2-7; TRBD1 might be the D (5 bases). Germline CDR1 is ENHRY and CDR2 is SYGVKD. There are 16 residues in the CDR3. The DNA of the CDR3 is TGTGCTACAGCCTCTCAGGGCGGAACCTTACTCTACGAGCAGTACTTC. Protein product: CATASQGGTLLYEQYF.

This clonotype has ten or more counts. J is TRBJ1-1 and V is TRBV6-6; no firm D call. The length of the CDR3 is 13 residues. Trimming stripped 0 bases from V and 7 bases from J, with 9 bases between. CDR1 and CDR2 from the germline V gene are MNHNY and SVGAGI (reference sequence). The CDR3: CASSYSRQDEAFF. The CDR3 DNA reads TGTGCCAGCAGTTACTCCCGCCAGGATGAAGCTTTCTTT.

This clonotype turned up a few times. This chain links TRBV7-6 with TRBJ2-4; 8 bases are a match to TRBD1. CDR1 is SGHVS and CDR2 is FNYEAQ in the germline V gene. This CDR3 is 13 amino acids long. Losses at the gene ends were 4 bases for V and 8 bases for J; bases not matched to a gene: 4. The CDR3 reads CASSSGQEDIQYF. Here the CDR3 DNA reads TGTGCCAGCAGCTCGGGACAGGAGGACATTCAGTACTTC.

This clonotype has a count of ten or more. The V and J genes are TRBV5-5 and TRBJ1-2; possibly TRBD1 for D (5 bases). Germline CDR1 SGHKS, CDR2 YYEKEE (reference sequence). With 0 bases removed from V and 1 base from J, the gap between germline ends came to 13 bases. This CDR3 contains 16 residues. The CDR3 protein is CASSLAPGRNNYGYTF. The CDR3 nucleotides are TGTGCCAGCAGCTTGGCCCCGGGACGGAATAACTATGGCTACACCTTC. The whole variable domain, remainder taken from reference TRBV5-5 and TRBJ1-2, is DAGVTQSPTHLIKTRGQQVTLRCSPISGHKSVSWYQQVLGQGPQFIFQYYEKEERGRGNFPDRFSARQFPNYSSELNVNALLLGDSALYLCASSLAPGRNNYGYTFGSGTRLTVV.

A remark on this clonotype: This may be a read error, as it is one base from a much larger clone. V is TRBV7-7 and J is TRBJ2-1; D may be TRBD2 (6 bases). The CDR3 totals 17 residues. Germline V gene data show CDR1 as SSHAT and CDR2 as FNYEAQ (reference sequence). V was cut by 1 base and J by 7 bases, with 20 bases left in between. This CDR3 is CASSLESQTGVANEQFF. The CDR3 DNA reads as TGTGCCAGCAGCTTAGAATCCCAAACGGGAGTAGCAAATGAGCAGTTCTTC. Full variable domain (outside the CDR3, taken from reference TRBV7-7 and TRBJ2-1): GAGVSQSPRYKVTKRGQDVTLRCDPISSHATLYWYQQALGQGPEFLTYFNYEAQPDKSGLPSDRFSAERPEGSISTLTIQRTEQRDSAMYRCASSLESQTGVANEQFFGPGTRLTVL.

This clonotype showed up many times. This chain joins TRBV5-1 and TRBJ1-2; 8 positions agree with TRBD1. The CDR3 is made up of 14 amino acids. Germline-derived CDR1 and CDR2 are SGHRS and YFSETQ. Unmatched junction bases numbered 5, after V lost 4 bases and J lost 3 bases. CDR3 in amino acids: CASSPGQEHYGYTF. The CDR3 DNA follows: TGCGCCAGCAGCCCGGGACAGGAACACTATGGCTACACCTTC.

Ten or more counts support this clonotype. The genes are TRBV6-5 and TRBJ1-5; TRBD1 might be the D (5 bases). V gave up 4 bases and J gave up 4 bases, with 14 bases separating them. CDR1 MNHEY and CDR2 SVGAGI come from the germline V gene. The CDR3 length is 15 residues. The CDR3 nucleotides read TGTGCCAGCAGTTTAGACAGACCCTCAAATCAGCCCCAGCATTTT. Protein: CASSLDRPSNQPQHF.

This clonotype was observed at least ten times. CDR3 region: CASSYRGLSGNTIYF. Here the CDR3 DNA reads TGTGCCAGCAGTTACAGGGGGCTCTCTGGAAACACCATATATTTT. The chain recombines TRBV6-5 with TRBJ1-3; 7 bases agree with TRBD1. Germline trimming cut 2 bases from V and 0 bases from J; bases unmatched to any gene: 1. CDR3 size: 15 residues. Germline V lookup: CDR1 MNHEY, CDR2 SVGAGI.

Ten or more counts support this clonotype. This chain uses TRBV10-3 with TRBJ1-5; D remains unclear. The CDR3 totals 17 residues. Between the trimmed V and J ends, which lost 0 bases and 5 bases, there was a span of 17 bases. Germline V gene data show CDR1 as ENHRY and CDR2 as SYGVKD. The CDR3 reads CAISESQRGSWDQPQHF. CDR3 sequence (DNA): TGTGCCATCAGTGAGTCTCAGAGAGGGTCTTGGGATCAGCCCCAGCATTTT.

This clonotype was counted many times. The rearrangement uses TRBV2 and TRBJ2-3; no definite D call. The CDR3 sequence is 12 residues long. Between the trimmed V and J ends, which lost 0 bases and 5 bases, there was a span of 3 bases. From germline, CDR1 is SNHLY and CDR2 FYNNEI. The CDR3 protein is CASSEAQDTQYF. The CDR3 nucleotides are TGTGCCAGCAGTGAAGCGCAAGATACGCAGTATTTT.

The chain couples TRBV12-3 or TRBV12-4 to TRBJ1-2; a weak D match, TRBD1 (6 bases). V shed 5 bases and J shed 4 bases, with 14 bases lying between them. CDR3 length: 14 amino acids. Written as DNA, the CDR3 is TGTGCCAGCAGTGCACAGGGAGACGGCTATGGCTACACCTTC. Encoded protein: CASSAQGDGYGYTF.

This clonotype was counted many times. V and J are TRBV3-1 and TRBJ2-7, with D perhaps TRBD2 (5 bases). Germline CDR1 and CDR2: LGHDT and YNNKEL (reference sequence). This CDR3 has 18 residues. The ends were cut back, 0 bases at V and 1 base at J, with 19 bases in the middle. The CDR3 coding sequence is TGTGCCAGCAGCCAAGAGGGAGTAGGCTTTTCCCTTTCCTACGAGCAGTACTTC. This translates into CASSQEGVGFSLSYEQYF.

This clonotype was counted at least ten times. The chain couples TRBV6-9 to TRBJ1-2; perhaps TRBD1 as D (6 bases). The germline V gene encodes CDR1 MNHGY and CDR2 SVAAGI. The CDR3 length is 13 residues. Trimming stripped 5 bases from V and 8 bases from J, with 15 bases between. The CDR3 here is CASSIMGAGGYTF. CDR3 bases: TGTGCCAGCAGTATTATGGGGGCTGGGGGCTACACCTTC.

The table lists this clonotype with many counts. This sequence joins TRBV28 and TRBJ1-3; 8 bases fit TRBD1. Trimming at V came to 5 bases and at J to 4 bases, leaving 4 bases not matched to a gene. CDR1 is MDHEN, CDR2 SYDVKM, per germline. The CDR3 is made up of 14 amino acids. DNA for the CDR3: TGTGCCAGCAGTACCCCAGGGGGCGGAAACACCATATATTTT. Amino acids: CASSTPGGGNTIYF.

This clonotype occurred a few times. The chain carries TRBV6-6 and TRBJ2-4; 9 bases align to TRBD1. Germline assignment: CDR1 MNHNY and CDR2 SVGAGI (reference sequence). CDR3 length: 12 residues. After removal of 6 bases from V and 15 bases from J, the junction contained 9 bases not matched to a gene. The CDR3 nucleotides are TGTGCCAGCAGGGGACCTTCGGGACAGGGGTACTTC. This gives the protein CASRGPSGQGYF.

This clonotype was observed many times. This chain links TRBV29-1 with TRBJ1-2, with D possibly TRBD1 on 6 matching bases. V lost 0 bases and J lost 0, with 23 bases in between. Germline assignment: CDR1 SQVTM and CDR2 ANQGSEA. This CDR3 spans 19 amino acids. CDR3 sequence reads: CSVEDFGGHRVITNYGYTF. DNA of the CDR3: TGCAGCGTTGAAGATTTTGGGGGACACAGGGTTATCACTAACTATGGCTACACCTTC. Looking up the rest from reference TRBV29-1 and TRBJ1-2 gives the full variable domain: SAVISQKPSRDICQRGTSLTIQCQVDSQVTMMFWYRQQPGQSLTLIATANQGSEATYESGFVIDKFPISRPNLTFSTLTVSNMSPEDSSIYLCSVEDFGGHRVITNYGYTFGSGTRLTVV.

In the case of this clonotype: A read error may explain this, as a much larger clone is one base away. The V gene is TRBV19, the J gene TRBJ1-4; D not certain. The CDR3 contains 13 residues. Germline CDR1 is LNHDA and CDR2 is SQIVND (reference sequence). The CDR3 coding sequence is TGTGTCAGTAGTAGAGCCCTTAATGAAAAACTGTTTTTT. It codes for CVSSRALNEKLFF.

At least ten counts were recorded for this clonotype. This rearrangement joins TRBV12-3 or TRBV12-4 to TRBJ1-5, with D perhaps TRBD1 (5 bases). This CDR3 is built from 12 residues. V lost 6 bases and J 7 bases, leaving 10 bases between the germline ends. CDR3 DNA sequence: TGTGCCAGCAGCCCGTGGGGCCAGCCCCAGCATTTT. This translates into CASSPWGQPQHF.

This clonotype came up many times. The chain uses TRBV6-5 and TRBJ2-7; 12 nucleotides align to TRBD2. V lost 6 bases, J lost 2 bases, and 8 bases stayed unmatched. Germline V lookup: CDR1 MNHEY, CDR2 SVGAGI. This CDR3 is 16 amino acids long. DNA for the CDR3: TGTGCCAGCAGGGCCTTACTAGCGGGAGGTGCCTACGAGCAGTACTTC. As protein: CASRALLAGGAYEQYF.

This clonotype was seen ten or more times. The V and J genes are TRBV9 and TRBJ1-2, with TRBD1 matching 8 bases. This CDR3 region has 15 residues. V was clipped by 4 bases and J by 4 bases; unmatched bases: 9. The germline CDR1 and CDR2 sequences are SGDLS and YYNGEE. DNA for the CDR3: TGTGCCAGCAGCCCGCGACAGGGGAACGCCTATGGCTACACCTTC. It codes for CASSPRQGNAYGYTF.

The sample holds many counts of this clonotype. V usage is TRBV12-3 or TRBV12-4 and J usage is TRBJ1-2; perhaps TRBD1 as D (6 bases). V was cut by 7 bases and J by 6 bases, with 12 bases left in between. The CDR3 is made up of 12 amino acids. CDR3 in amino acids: CASTMTGHGYTF. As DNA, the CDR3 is TGTGCCAGCACCATGACAGGTCATGGCTACACCTTC.

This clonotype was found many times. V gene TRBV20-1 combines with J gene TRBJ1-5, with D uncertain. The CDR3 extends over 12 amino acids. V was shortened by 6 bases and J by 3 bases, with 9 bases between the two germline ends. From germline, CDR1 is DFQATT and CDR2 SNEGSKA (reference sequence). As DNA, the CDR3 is TGCAGTGCAGGACTGATCAATCAGCCCCAGCATTTT. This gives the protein CSAGLINQPQHF.

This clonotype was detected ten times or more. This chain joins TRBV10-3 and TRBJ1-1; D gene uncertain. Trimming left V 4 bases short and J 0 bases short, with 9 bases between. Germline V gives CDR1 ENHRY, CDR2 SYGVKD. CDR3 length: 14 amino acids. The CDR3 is CAISAWLMNTEAFF. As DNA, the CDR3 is TGTGCCATCAGTGCGTGGCTTATGAACACTGAAGCTTTCTTT.

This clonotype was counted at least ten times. Here the CDR3 DNA reads TGTGCCAGCAGTTCGTGGGGGTTCAATGAGCAGTTCTTC. Encoded protein: CASSSWGFNEQFF. The genes are TRBV11-2 and TRBJ2-1; D may correspond to TRBD1 or TRBD2 (5 bases each). Trimming left V 6 bases short and J 6 bases short, with 12 bases between. Germline lookup yields CDR1 SGHAT and CDR2 FQNNGV. The CDR3 is made up of 13 amino acids. Variable domain in full (rest from reference TRBV11-2 and TRBJ2-1): EAGVAQSPRYKIIEKRQSVAFWCNPISGHATLYWYQQILGQGPKLLIQFQNNGVVDDSQLPKDRFSAERLKGVDSTLKIQPAKLEDSAVYLCASSSWGFNEQFFGPGTRLTVL.